These 18 T cell receptor beta chains were sequenced from one sample in a study of cytomegalovirus exposure and HLA in healthy donors. It was with 60 Vbeta and 13 Jbeta primers that the PCR ran. Measured with immunoSEQ multiplex PCR; TCRdb has only the in-frame clones, and not every one. The sample yields under 200,000 clones, around three quarters seen once. Specimen: PBMCs. These receptors originate from a woman in her 30s in good health and CMV-seronegative.

The chain links TRBV6-6 to TRBJ2-7, with D perhaps matching TRBD1 (6 bases). There are 14 residues in the CDR3. V lost 2 bases and J 2 bases, leaving 10 bases between the germline ends. Germline V CDR1 and CDR2: MNHNY, SVGAGI (reference sequence). This CDR3 is CASSYGGTTYEQYF. Here the CDR3 DNA reads TGTGCCAGCAGTTACGGGGGCACAACCTACGAGCAGTACTTC.

A few counts support this clone. V is TRBV29-1 and J is TRBJ1-1; D is unclear. Trimming cost V 5 bases and J 2 bases, with 3 bases left between them. The germline V gene encodes CDR1 SQVTM and CDR2 ANQGSEA. This CDR3 spans 10 amino acids. In nucleotides, the CDR3 is TGCAGCGTTTCTAACACTGAAGCTTTCTTT. Its translation: CSVSNTEAFF.

The sample holds one count of this clone. The chain combines TRBV6-5 with TRBJ1-1, with D possibly TRBD1 on 5 matching bases. The ends were cut back, 8 bases at V and 5 bases at J, with 18 bases in the middle. CDR3 length: 14 amino acids. The germline V gene has CDR1 MNHEY and CDR2 SVGAGI. The CDR3, as DNA: TGTGCCAGCCAGTTTGCCAGGGATTGGACTGAAGCTTTCTTT. Translated: CASQFARDWTEAFF.

J is TRBJ1-1 and V is TRBV4-1; 9 bases fit TRBD1. Germline trimming cut 4 bases from V and 4 bases from J; bases unmatched to any gene: 7. This CDR3 comprises 15 residues. The germline V gene encodes CDR1 MGHRA and CDR2 YSYEKL. CDR3 DNA sequence: TGCGCCAGCAGCCGCCAGGACAGGGGTTTCACTGAAGCTTTCTTT. Its protein product is CASSRQDRGFTEAFF.

This clone was recorded a few times. The rearrangement links TRBV5-1 to TRBJ1-1, with 7 bases fitting TRBD1. Germline-derived CDR1 and CDR2 are SGHRS and YFSETQ. With V trimmed by 1 base and J by 0 bases, 15 bases remained unmatched. The CDR3 totals 19 residues. This CDR3 is CASSLIRGEGRGMNTEAFF. CDR3 nucleotides: TGCGCCAGCAGCTTGATTCGGGGTGAGGGCAGGGGGATGAACACTGAAGCTTTCTTT.

Notes on this clone: Different DNA sequences within this sample yield the same CDR3. V gene TRBV18 combines with J gene TRBJ2-1; 11 positions agree with TRBD2. The germline V gene encodes CDR1 KGHSH and CDR2 LQKENI. The CDR3 runs 15 residues. Germline trimming cut 2 bases from V and 3 bases from J; bases unmatched to any gene: 0. The CDR3 is CASSPTSGGYNEQFF. DNA for the CDR3: TGTGCCAGCTCACCAACTAGCGGGGGCTACAATGAGCAGTTCTTC.

The chain has TRBV7-9 and TRBJ2-5, with a weak D call TRBD1 (7 bases). The CDR3 length is 16 residues. The V and J ends lost 3 bases and 7 bases respectively, with 21 bases between them. Germline CDR1 SEHNR, CDR2 FQNEAQ (reference sequence). In DNA form, the CDR3 reads TGTGCCAGCAGCTTCAGTGACAGGGACTGGGTGGGGACCCAGTACTTC. The encoded protein is CASSFSDRDWVGTQYF.

The chain has TRBV27 and TRBJ2-5; D might be TRBD2 (5 bases). The J call may be mistaken, given a closer DNA end match to TRBJ2-7. Per the germline V gene, CDR1 is MNHEY and CDR2 is SMNVEV (reference sequence). The CDR3 spans 13 residues. DNA of the CDR3: TGTGCCAGCAGTTCCAGGCCGGGGTACGAGCAGTACTTC. Its protein is CASSSRPGYEQYF.

This chain uses TRBV9 with TRBJ2-3; TRBD1 might be the D (6 bases). V was trimmed by 6 bases and J by 1 base, leaving 12 bases between them. The length of the CDR3 is 14 residues. The V gene's germline CDR1 is SGDLS and CDR2 YYNGEE. The DNA for the CDR3 is TGTGCCAGCACCAGGGCAGGGGGCACAGATACGCAGTATTTT. It translates to CASTRAGGTDTQYF.

The gene calls are TRBV9 and TRBJ2-7, with TRBD2 matching 10 bases. The CDR3 is 15 amino acids. Per the germline V gene, CDR1 is SGDLS and CDR2 is YYNGEE. V trimming: 0 bases; J trimming: 6 bases; junction bases outside the gene matches: 6. CDR3 nucleotides: TGTGCCAGCAGCGTAGGTCCAGCGGGAGGGGGCGAGCAGTACTTC. It translates to CASSVGPAGGGEQYF.

The V call is TRBV7-2, the J call TRBJ1-1; no clear D gene. The CDR3 extends over 14 amino acids. V was shortened by 1 base and J by 5 bases, with 11 bases between the two germline ends. Germline CDR1 and CDR2: SGHTA and FQGNSA. CDR3 sequence (DNA): TGTGCCAGCAGCTTAGTGGTGACGGGAACTGAAGCTTTCTTT. Encoded protein: CASSLVVTGTEAFF.

This rearrangement joins TRBV11-2 to TRBJ2-1; 8 bases fit TRBD2. J gave up 7 bases and V 2 bases, and 7 bases lay outside the gene matches. There are 15 residues in the CDR3. Germline V gene sequence: CDR1 SGHAT, CDR2 FQNNGV. The DNA of the CDR3 is TGTGCCAGCAGCTTAAAAGCGGGGGATGTGAATGAGCAGTTCTTC. Amino acid sequence: CASSLKAGDVNEQFF. Looking up the rest from reference TRBV11-2 and TRBJ2-1 gives the full variable domain: EAGVAQSPRYKIIEKRQSVAFWCNPISGHATLYWYQQILGQGPKLLIQFQNNGVVDDSQLPKDRFSAERLKGVDSTLKIQPAKLEDSAVYLCASSLKAGDVNEQFFGPGTRLTVL.

This clone was seen a handful of times. The CDR3 sequence: CSVDSSGLSSYNEQFF. The CDR3 DNA reads TGCAGCGTTGATTCCAGCGGGCTTAGCTCCTACAATGAGCAGTTCTTC. The chain couples TRBV29-1 to TRBJ2-1; D is perhaps TRBD2 (6 bases). Per the germline V gene, CDR1 is SQVTM and CDR2 is ANQGSEA. CDR3 length: 16 amino acids. Trimming removed 3 bases at V and 0 bases at J, with 15 bases between.

This chain uses TRBV18 with TRBJ2-3; D is perhaps TRBD1 (7 bases). CDR1 KGHSH and CDR2 LQKENI come from the germline V gene. The CDR3 sequence is 15 residues long. With 2 bases removed from V and 3 bases from J, the gap between germline ends came to 12 bases. CDR3 DNA sequence: TGTGCCAGCTCACCAATCCAGGGGGGAACAGATACGCAGTATTTT. Translation gives CASSPIQGGTDTQYF. The entire variable domain, with the rest obtained from reference TRBV18 and TRBJ2-3, is as follows: NAGVMQNPRHLVRRRGQEARLRCSPMKGHSHVYWYRQLPEEGLKFMVYLQKENIIDESGMPKERFSAEFPKEGPSILRIQQVVRGDSAAYFCASSPIQGGTDTQYFGPGTRLTVL.

With regard to this clone: Other DNA sequences in the same sample also yield this CDR3. The rearrangement joins TRBV18 to TRBJ2-5; D perhaps matches TRBD1 (6 bases). The CDR3 is 12 residues long. Germline V gene data show CDR1 as KGHSH and CDR2 as LQKENI. V lost 4 bases, J lost 5 bases, and 8 bases lay in between. CDR3: CASSRQGETQYF. The CDR3, as DNA: TGTGCCAGCTCACGGCAGGGGGAGACCCAGTACTTC.

The chain is built from TRBV30 and TRBJ1-1; 8 bases line up with TRBD1. The V and J ends lost 2 bases and 4 bases, in that order; junction bases with no gene match: 3. The V gene's germline CDR1 is GTSNPN and CDR2 SVGIG (reference sequence). The CDR3 is 13 residues long. CDR3 DNA: TGTGCCTGGAGTAAGGACAGGGCCACTGAAGCTTTCTTT. Its translation is CAWSKDRATEAFF.

The chain joins TRBV6-1 to TRBJ1-4; TRBD1 agrees at 7 bases. The CDR3 has 15 amino acids. Trimming took 5 bases from V and 4 from J; bases not matched to a gene: 7. Per germline, CDR1 MNHNS and CDR2 SASEGT. CDR3 nucleotides: TGTGCCAGCAGTTGGCGACAGGGACGTAATGAAAAACTGTTTTTT. Its protein is CASSWRQGRNEKLFF.

The chain recombines TRBV5-6 with TRBJ2-2; D is possibly TRBD2 (6 bases). Germline V lookup: CDR1 SGHDT, CDR2 YYEEEE. Trimming stripped 7 bases from V and 3 bases from J, with 19 bases between. The CDR3 contains 16 residues. This CDR3 is CASGRRRGPYTGELFF. The CDR3 DNA is TGTGCCAGCGGGAGGCGCCGTGGGCCCTACACCGGGGAGCTGTTTTTT.